These T cell receptor beta chains were read from a single sample in a study of blood T cell repertoires in COVID-19. The repertoire was sequenced with immunoSEQ multiplex PCR; TCRdb's copy has only in-frame clones and lacks some. The sample lists about 180,000 clones; over 80% were seen once. The sample comprised peripheral blood. These TCRs come from a woman between 40 and 50 years old with COVID-19, enrolled during active disease. Each CDR3 is given with its conserved first and last residue. Each record gives: CDR3 length, J gene, V gene, CDR3 protein.

cdr3_length: 15; j_call: TRBJ2-3; v_call: TRBV19; cdr3_aa: CASRPGTSGGDTQYF
cdr3_length: 17; j_call: TRBJ2-6; v_call: TRBV27; cdr3_aa: CATRQGALLSGANVLTF
cdr3_length: 14; j_call: TRBJ1-2; v_call: TRBV7-2; cdr3_aa: CASSLGHQKLGYTF
cdr3_length: 15; j_call: TRBJ2-7; v_call: TRBV7-2; cdr3_aa: CASSLTSGGSYEQYF
cdr3_length: 16; j_call: TRBJ2-7; v_call: TRBV5-1; cdr3_aa: CASSRPTDTVESEQYF
cdr3_length: 13; j_call: TRBJ1-1; v_call: TRBV5-4; cdr3_aa: CASSLDRGTEAFF
cdr3_length: 13; j_call: TRBJ2-1; v_call: TRBV28; cdr3_aa: CASIRSSYNEQFF
cdr3_length: 13; j_call: TRBJ1-2; v_call: TRBV23-1; cdr3_aa: CASPQGNYYGYTF
cdr3_length: 13; j_call: TRBJ2-5; v_call: TRBV19; cdr3_aa: CASSISGPETQYF
cdr3_length: 18; j_call: TRBJ2-7; v_call: TRBV4-2; cdr3_aa: CASSQESTSGAPAYEQYF
cdr3_length: 13; j_call: TRBJ2-7; v_call: TRBV20-1; cdr3_aa: CSASSPHSYEQYF
cdr3_length: 12; j_call: TRBJ2-1; v_call: TRBV2; cdr3_aa: CASSDRYNEQFF
cdr3_length: 15; j_call: TRBJ2-3; v_call: TRBV10-3; cdr3_aa: CAIRGLAGDTDTQYF
cdr3_length: 13; j_call: TRBJ2-5; v_call: TRBV12-5; cdr3_aa: CASGVGGEETQYF
cdr3_length: 15; j_call: TRBJ1-5; v_call: TRBV7-9; cdr3_aa: CASSDTGLGNQPQHF
cdr3_length: 14; j_call: TRBJ2-3; v_call: TRBV27; cdr3_aa: CASSFSGITDTQYF
cdr3_length: 14; j_call: TRBJ1-6; v_call: TRBV11-2; cdr3_aa: CASSSRQGQSPLHF
cdr3_length: 19; j_call: TRBJ1-2; v_call: TRBV2; cdr3_aa: CASSVAPERDRASNYGYTF
cdr3_length: 14; j_call: TRBJ1-1; v_call: TRBV11-2; cdr3_aa: CASSLKDRGTEAFF
cdr3_length: 16; j_call: TRBJ2-3; v_call: TRBV7-9; cdr3_aa: CASSLDGSSGTDTQYF
cdr3_length: 14; j_call: TRBJ1-4; v_call: TRBV19; cdr3_aa: CASGPGQSNEKLFF
cdr3_length: 17; j_call: TRBJ1-3; v_call: TRBV5-1; cdr3_aa: CASSLKEGRNSGNTIYF
cdr3_length: 14; j_call: TRBJ2-1; v_call: TRBV19; cdr3_aa: CASSDGGTYNEQFF
cdr3_length: 14; j_call: TRBJ1-6; v_call: TRBV28; cdr3_aa: CASSLASGPSPLHF
cdr3_length: 15; j_call: TRBJ2-5; v_call: TRBV6-2/TRBV6-3; cdr3_aa: CASSQRQGGGETQYF
cdr3_length: 15; j_call: TRBJ2-7; v_call: TRBV19; cdr3_aa: CASSRPGQGPYEQYF
cdr3_length: 16; j_call: TRBJ1-6; v_call: TRBV28; cdr3_aa: CASSLLDRRPNSPLHF
cdr3_length: 14; j_call: TRBJ1-3; v_call: TRBV9; cdr3_aa: CASSVARSGNTIYF
cdr3_length: 17; j_call: TRBJ1-1; v_call: TRBV28; cdr3_aa: CASSLVLGGSMNTEAFF
cdr3_length: 10; j_call: TRBJ2-7; v_call: TRBV18; cdr3_aa: CASSSGEQYF
cdr3_length: 17; j_call: TRBJ1-4; v_call: TRBV1; cdr3_aa: CTSPREQDVREKEKLFF
cdr3_length: 16; j_call: TRBJ2-3; v_call: TRBV9; cdr3_aa: CASSVRLAGSTDTQYF
cdr3_length: 19; j_call: TRBJ1-6; v_call: TRBV11-2; cdr3_aa: CASSLGRPGTGEDNSPLHF
cdr3_length: 16; j_call: TRBJ1-5; v_call: TRBV18; cdr3_aa: CASSPRGGNINQPQHF
cdr3_length: 11; j_call: TRBJ2-2; v_call: TRBV7-8; cdr3_aa: CASSFVGELFF
cdr3_length: 16; j_call: TRBJ1-6; v_call: TRBV6-4; cdr3_aa: CASSAGPSSYNSPLHF
cdr3_length: 13; j_call: TRBJ1-1; v_call: TRBV19; cdr3_aa: CVTVRGRNTEAFF
cdr3_length: 13; j_call: TRBJ1-1; v_call: TRBV29-1; cdr3_aa: CSVEWIGTARAFF
cdr3_length: 15; j_call: TRBJ2-1; v_call: TRBV28; cdr3_aa: CASSLWRERDNEQFF
cdr3_length: 18; j_call: TRBJ2-2; v_call: TRBV9; cdr3_aa: CASSVAPGGRLTTGELFF
cdr3_length: 15; j_call: TRBJ2-1; v_call: TRBV7-9; cdr3_aa: CASSLDRLAGSEQFF
cdr3_length: 14; j_call: TRBJ1-1; v_call: TRBV11-3; cdr3_aa: CASSRGGVNTEAFF
cdr3_length: 15; j_call: TRBJ2-1; v_call: TRBV6-5; cdr3_aa: CASSLLRTGGNEQFF
cdr3_length: 15; j_call: TRBJ2-2; v_call: TRBV28; cdr3_aa: CASIAGNSGTGELFF
cdr3_length: 14; j_call: TRBJ1-6; v_call: TRBV27; cdr3_aa: CASSRQGPNSPLHF
cdr3_length: 13; j_call: TRBJ2-1; v_call: TRBV5-1; cdr3_aa: CASSDYGYNEQFF
cdr3_length: 11; j_call: TRBJ1-2; v_call: TRBV6-5; cdr3_aa: CASFKGRGYTF
cdr3_length: 17; j_call: TRBJ1-4; v_call: TRBV7-6; cdr3_aa: CASSLVLAGTVGEKLFF
cdr3_length: 13; j_call: TRBJ2-7; v_call: TRBV2; cdr3_aa: CAITGVAGREQYF
cdr3_length: 15; j_call: TRBJ1-2; v_call: TRBV19; cdr3_aa: CASSPPIDSHYGYTF
cdr3_length: 12; j_call: TRBJ2-5; v_call: TRBV5-1; cdr3_aa: CASNLDSETQYF
cdr3_length: 15; j_call: TRBJ1-1; v_call: TRBV11-3; cdr3_aa: CASSLVPVPNTEAFF